This T cell receptor (beta chain) was sequenced for a study of blood T cell repertoires in COVID-19. Overall study context: The origin of the acute and convalescent COVID-19 samples was the United States, Italy and Spain. PBMCs, B-cell-depleted T cells, or T cells were the source of the cDNA or gDNA that made up the material.

In Seattle, patients joined the study during active infection and were tracked longitudinally. In the original processing: Nucleated cell counts were estimated from reference gene primer amplification. Data came from immunoSEQ multiplex PCR; TCRdb stores just in-frame clones and leaves some out. For V, J and clone size, that table is used; D and trimming come from the DNA. This table has 230,000 or so clones, roughly 76% appearing once. The clonotype comes from a woman older than 75 with COVID-19, enrolled during active disease. Sequenced: peripheral blood.

CDR3 sequence (DNA): TGCGCCAGCTCGGAATCCCCAGGGATGGGATACGAGCAGTACTTC. It yields the protein CASSESPGMGYEQYF. The V gene is TRBV10-2, the J gene TRBJ2-7; tentatively, D is TRBD1 (5 bases). Trimming removed 8 bases at V and 4 bases at J, with 21 bases between. This CDR3 region has 15 residues. The germline V gene has CDR1 WSHSY and CDR2 SAAADI.